A selection of T cell receptor beta chains follows, all from one sample in a study of T cell repertoires in cytomegalovirus infection. TCRdb processed the reads anew with MiXCR; each CDR3 protein has one entry. The sample lists roughly 340,000 distinct CDR3 sequences, approximately 32% occurring once. Antigens for these TCRs are unknown. The sample was cultured PBMCs, taken from culture after CMV antigen stimulation. All receptors come from a human donor in good health (CMV status not recorded). Some clones in this sample may be carry-over from other donors' samples. The CDR3 runs from the conserved cysteine through the conserved F or W. D genes are given only for firm matches. Part of the rows lack a size; the others show once, few, many or a class for expanded clones.

>TRBJ2-4|TRBD2|many|TRBV7-2
TGTGCCAGCAGCTTATTCTTTAGCGGGGGTCCGATAGCCAAAAACATTCAGTACTTC
CASSLFFSGGPIAKNIQYF
>TRBJ1-2|TRBD1|many|TRBV7-2
TGTGCCAGCAGCTTAATGGGACAGGGGGTTGGCTACACCTTC
CASSLMGQGVGYTF
>TRBJ2-6|TRBD1|-|TRBV7-3
TGTGCCAGCAGCCCCGCCGACAGGGACTCTGGGGCCAACGTCCTGACTTTC
CASSPADRDSGANVLTF
>TRBJ2-3|TRBD2|few|TRBV6-4
TGTGCCAGCAGTGACTCGAATAAGTTGCGGGGGGGAAGAGATACGCAGTATTTT
CASSDSNKLRGGRDTQYF
>TRBJ2-1|TRBD2|few|TRBV28
TGTGCCAGCAGTTTTCCGGGACTAGCGGTTTACAATGAGCAGTTCTTC
CASSFPGLAVYNEQFF
>TRBJ2-5|-|-|TRBV12-3/TRBV12-4
TGTGCCAGCAAACCTGGGGCCTGGGAAGAGACCCAGTACTTC
CASKPGAWEETQYF
>TRBJ1-3|-|-|TRBV7-2
TGTGCCAGCAGCCGGGGCTTCCCTGGAAACACCATATATTTT
CASSRGFPGNTIYF
>TRBJ2-3|-|-|TRBV20-1
TGCAGTGCCAGCCCCCCAGCGGGCCACACAGATACGCAGTATTTT
CSASPPAGHTDTQYF
>TRBJ1-2|-|-|TRBV7-9
TGTGCCAGCAGCTCACAGGGAGGGAATGGCTACACCTTC
CASSSQGGNGYTF
>TRBJ1-2|-|many|TRBV7-2
TGTGCCAGCAGCTTAGCCTCCCCAGATGGCTACACCTTC
CASSLASPDGYTF
>TRBJ2-1|-|many|TRBV12-3/TRBV12-4
TGTGCCAGCAGAAATCTCGGGGGGCGGGACAATGAGCAGTTCTTC
CASRNLGGRDNEQFF
>TRBJ2-3|TRBD1|-|TRBV20-1
TGCAGTGCTAGGGGTCAACAGGGGGTCACAGATACGCAGTATTTT
CSARGQQGVTDTQYF
>TRBJ1-2|TRBD1|-|TRBV20-1
TGCAGTGCTAGGGACAGGTCTGGAGGCTACACCTTC
CSARDRSGGYTF
>TRBJ1-5|-|few|TRBV12-3/TRBV12-4
TGTGCCAGCAGACTAGGGGGTCCAAATCAGCCCCAGCATTTT
CASRLGGPNQPQHF
>TRBJ2-1|TRBD2|-|TRBV11-3
TGTGCCAGCAGCTTAACCGGTTGGGGGCGGGAGGACAATGAGCAGTTCTTC
CASSLTGWGREDNEQFF
>TRBJ1-2|-|-|TRBV28
TGTGCCAGCAGTTCTTCCTACAGAGATGGCTACACCTTC
CASSSSYRDGYTF
>TRBJ2-5|TRBD2|-|TRBV11-2
TGTGCCAGCAGCCTCCGGACTAGCGGGTGGGGGTCGGAGACCCAGTACTTC
CASSLRTSGWGSETQYF
>TRBJ1-1|-|-|TRBV15
TGTGCCACCAGCTTCGGAGGAGGGCAAGGGAACACTGAAGCTTTCTTT
CATSFGGGQGNTEAFF
>TRBJ2-3|TRBD2|few|TRBV19
TGTGCCAGTAGAAACCTAGCGGGAGTTGGAGATACGCAGTATTTT
CASRNLAGVGDTQYF
>TRBJ2-7|-|-|TRBV27
TGTGCCAGCAGCACCGTAGCGCTCAAAGGCGAGCAGTACTTC
CASSTVALKGEQYF
>TRBJ2-1|TRBD2|few|TRBV7-6
TGTGCCAGCAGCTTAGGACTAGCGGGAGAACTATACAATGAGCAGTTCTTC
CASSLGLAGELYNEQFF
>TRBJ2-2|-|-|TRBV6-6
TGTGCCAGCAGTTATTTTAAGGTCACCGGGGAGCTGTTTTTT
CASSYFKVTGELFF
>TRBJ1-2|-|once|TRBV7-9
TGTGCCAGCAGCTCCGGGACAACTAACTATGGCTACACCTTC
CASSSGTTNYGYTF
>TRBJ1-4|TRBD1|many|TRBV7-2
TGTGCCAGCAGCTTACAAGGGACAGGAAGGGAAAAACTGTTTTTT
CASSLQGTGREKLFF
>TRBJ1-1|TRBD1|-|TRBV12-3/TRBV12-4
TGTGCCAGCAGCCGCCGACAGGGCAACACTGAAGCTTTCTTT
CASSRRQGNTEAFF
>TRBJ2-1|-|few|TRBV20-1
TGCAGCCTCAAAAGGGGTCTCCGCGGGGGCCACAATGAGCAGTTCTTC
CSLKRGLRGGHNEQFF
>TRBJ1-4|TRBD1|few|TRBV4-1
TGCGCCAGCAGCCGGTCGACAGGGTTAAATGAAAAACTGTTTTTT
CASSRSTGLNEKLFF
>TRBJ2-5|TRBD2|-|TRBV7-6
TGTGCCAGCAGCTCGGGGGGGGCGGGAGAGGAGACCCAGTACTTC
CASSSGGAGEETQYF
>TRBJ2-7|TRBD2|-|TRBV7-2
TGTGCCAGCAGCCCGGGACTAGCGGGAGGTAGTGAGCAGTACTTC
CASSPGLAGGSEQYF
>TRBJ1-2|TRBD1|many|TRBV7-6
TGTGCCAGCAGCTTAGCCCCGGGACAGCCGTATGGCTACACCTTC
CASSLAPGQPYGYTF
>TRBJ2-6|-|-|TRBV7-8
TGTGCCAGCAGCTTACAGGCAGCCTCTGGGGCCAACGTCCTGACTTTC
CASSLQAASGANVLTF
>TRBJ1-1|-|-|TRBV20-1
TGCAGTGCTAGAGGGGGGGACGGTTTGAACACTGAAGCTTTCTTT
CSARGGDGLNTEAFF
>TRBJ2-7|-|few|TRBV12-3/TRBV12-4
TGTGCCAGCAGTTTCGGGGAGACCTACGAGCAGTACTTC
CASSFGETYEQYF
>TRBJ2-3|-|-|TRBV27
TGTGCCAGCAGTTTAAGGCGGGGAGGCTTAGATACGCAGTATTTT
CASSLRRGGLDTQYF
>TRBJ1-2|-|-|TRBV10-3
TGTGCCATCAGTGAAGGACCGCGAGAGGGCTACACCTTC
CAISEGPREGYTF
>TRBJ2-1|TRBD2|few|TRBV6-1
TGTGCCAGCACCGTACTAGCGGGAGGGATCGATGAGCAGTTCTTC
CASTVLAGGIDEQFF
>TRBJ2-7|TRBD2|few|TRBV6-1
TGTGCCAGCAGTCTCAAGTCGGGGGGCTCCTACGAGCAGTACTTC
CASSLKSGGSYEQYF
>TRBJ2-5|-|-|TRBV5-8
TGTGCCAGCAGTCCTATTGGAACCCAGTACTTC
CASSPIGTQYF
>TRBJ2-7|-|many|TRBV5-1
TGCGCCAGCAGCTTGGACGGATACGAGCAGTACTTC
CASSLDGYEQYF
>TRBJ1-3|-|many|TRBV7-2
TGTGCCAGCACCACCCCCCCTTTGGGAAACACCATATATTTT
CASTTPPLGNTIYF
>TRBJ1-2|-|-|TRBV11-2
TGTGCCAGCAGCTTAGAAGGGGCGGCTAACTATGGCTACACCTTC
CASSLEGAANYGYTF
>TRBJ1-5|-|-|TRBV2
TGTGCCAGCAGTGAAGTAGGAACACCGGGTAATCAGCCCCAGCATTTT
CASSEVGTPGNQPQHF
>TRBJ2-1|TRBD2|-|TRBV5-1
TGCGCCAGCAGCTTGGGAAATCTAGCGGGAGGGTCCGAGCAGTTCTTC
CASSLGNLAGGSEQFF
>TRBJ2-7|TRBD1|many|TRBV25-1
TGTGCCAGCAGTACCCGACAGGGGAGGTCTGTAACTAGCTACGAGCAGTACTTC
CASSTRQGRSVTSYEQYF
>TRBJ2-3|-|-|TRBV10-3
TGTGCCATCAGTGAGTCGGGGGGAGATACGCAGTATTTT
CAISESGGDTQYF
>TRBJ2-7|-|-|TRBV2
TGTGCCAGCAGTGAAGTACAGGGAGTAGGGGAGCAGTACTTC
CASSEVQGVGEQYF
>TRBJ1-4|-|-|TRBV18
TGTGCCAGCTCACAGTTACAGGGAGGCGAAAAACTGTTTTTT
CASSQLQGGEKLFF
>TRBJ1-2|-|-|TRBV6-1
TGTGCCAGCGTCGGCCTAACCTATGGCTACACCTTC
CASVGLTYGYTF
>TRBJ2-1|-|-|TRBV27
TGTGCCAGCAGTAGACCCTTGGGGCAACCCTACAATGAGCAGTTCTTC
CASSRPLGQPYNEQFF
>TRBJ2-5|-|-|TRBV11-2
TGTGCCAGCACCAATAGTCTAGAGACCCAGTACTTC
CASTNSLETQYF
>TRBJ1-4|TRBD1|-|TRBV9
TGTGCCAGCAGCGTAGGGGGACAGGGCTTGGAAAAACTGTTTTTT
CASSVGGQGLEKLFF
>TRBJ2-5|TRBD1|-|TRBV6-5
TGTGCCAGCAGTTTGGACAGGGTCTCGGGGGAGACCCAGTACTTC
CASSLDRVSGETQYF
>TRBJ1-6|-|few|TRBV28
TGTGCCAGCAGCCCCGGGGGGTGGAATTCACCCCTCCACTTT
CASSPGGWNSPLHF
>TRBJ2-7|TRBD1|-|TRBV15
TGTGCCACCAGCGAGGGACAGGGGGGGGAGGGCGAGCAGTACTTC
CATSEGQGGEGEQYF
>TRBJ2-6|-|many|TRBV7-2
TGTGCCAGCAGCTATCGATCCTCTGGGGCCAACGTCCTGACTTTC
CASSYRSSGANVLTF
>TRBJ2-1|-|few|TRBV11-2
TGTGCCAGCGGTCGTAGCAGTACCAATGAGCAGTTCTTC
CASGRSSTNEQFF
>TRBJ1-1|TRBD1|-|TRBV12-3/TRBV12-4
TGTGCCAGCAGTTTAGGGACAGGGCTGGCTGAAGCTTTCTTT
CASSLGTGLAEAFF